A selection of T cell receptor beta chains follows, all from one sample in a study of cytomegalovirus exposure and HLA in healthy donors. Profiled with immunoSEQ multiplex PCR; TCRdb holds only in-frame clones, not every one. The sample carries 120,000 to 150,000 clones, 61% recorded once. The sequenced sample was PBMCs. The receptor source for this set is a male donor in good health and CMV-seronegative. Each CDR3 is given with its conserved first and last residue. Each record gives: V gene, D gene, J gene, CDR3 protein. The D gene is left open where the match is weak.

>TRBV20-1|-|TRBJ1-4
CSSLSYEKLFF
>TRBV28|TRBD1|TRBJ1-5
CASTSGQGIQPQHF
>TRBV5-6|TRBD1|TRBJ1-1
CASSLGQGWTEAFF
>TRBV4-3|-|TRBJ1-6
CASSQEPRGNNSPLHF
>TRBV6-1|TRBD1|TRBJ1-3
CASSGGTVGNTIYF
>TRBV4-1|TRBD1|TRBJ1-1
CASSPLDRENTEAFF
>TRBV5-5|-|TRBJ1-4
CASSTYSRNEKLFF
>TRBV7-2|TRBD1|TRBJ1-1
CASSQGGEAFF
>TRBV7-9|TRBD1|TRBJ2-3
CASSSIDRGSTDTQYF
>TRBV27|-|-
CASGLAGAAYEQYF
>TRBV30|-|TRBJ1-5
CAWSPGGGGQPQHF
>TRBV13|TRBD2|TRBJ2-5
CASSPNGGAAGEQYF
>TRBV6-6|TRBD1|TRBJ1-4
CASSGGTDEKLFF
>TRBV5-4|-|TRBJ1-6
CASSQSSRGNSPLHF
>TRBV5-6|TRBD1|TRBJ2-5
CASSVGQGETQYF
>TRBV9|TRBD1|TRBJ1-4
CASSPQGARANEKLFF
>TRBV5-1|TRBD1|TRBJ1-1
CASSGTRGLGNTEAFF
>TRBV30|-|TRBJ1-4
CAWNPDFNEKLFF
>TRBV9|TRBD1|TRBJ1-5
CARRTGGNQPQHF
>TRBV7-9|TRBD1|TRBJ1-3
CASSGQQGWGNTIYF
>TRBV20-1|TRBD1|TRBJ2-4
CSAGRRTGIF
>TRBV5-4|TRBD1|TRBJ1-6
CASSLDRTTGVSPLHF
>TRBV2|TRBD1|TRBJ2-3
CASRGDRAPDTQYF
>TRBV5-1|-|TRBJ2-7
CASSTDRTAYEQYF
>TRBV19|-|TRBJ1-5
CASTPWGGDQPQHF
>TRBV15|-|TRBJ2-7
CATSREQLGRGYQQYF
>TRBV21-1|-|TRBJ1-5
CASSNTAANQPQHF
>TRBV5-6|-|TRBJ1-1
CASSLIVNTEAFF
>TRBV5-4|-|TRBJ2-5
CASSLAGVSQETQYF
>TRBV4-1|-|TRBJ1-6
CASSQELPGSPLHF
>TRBV18|-|TRBJ2-7
CASSLAMEASYEQYF
>TRBV5-5|TRBD1|TRBJ2-2
CASSLSGTGNTGELFF
>TRBV5-5|-|TRBJ1-2
CASSRSSGTSYGYTF
>TRBV5-4|TRBD1|TRBJ1-6
CASSVNQGARWNSPLHF
>TRBV10-3|-|TRBJ1-3
CAISESGNTIYF
>TRBV27|-|TRBJ1-2
CASSLAGDGYTF
>TRBV9|TRBD2|TRBJ2-6
CASSAQTSGIRSGANVLTF
>TRBV5-1|TRBD2|TRBJ2-5
CASRRGGGDQETQYF
>TRBV5-1|TRBD1|TRBJ1-1
CASSLEYGRGPGTEAFF
>TRBV2|TRBD2|TRBJ2-3
CASSDPSGDTDTQYF
>TRBV5-6|-|TRBJ2-3
CASSPRSGNTQYF
>TRBV5-1|TRBD2|TRBJ2-3
CASSRTGTSHRTDTQYF